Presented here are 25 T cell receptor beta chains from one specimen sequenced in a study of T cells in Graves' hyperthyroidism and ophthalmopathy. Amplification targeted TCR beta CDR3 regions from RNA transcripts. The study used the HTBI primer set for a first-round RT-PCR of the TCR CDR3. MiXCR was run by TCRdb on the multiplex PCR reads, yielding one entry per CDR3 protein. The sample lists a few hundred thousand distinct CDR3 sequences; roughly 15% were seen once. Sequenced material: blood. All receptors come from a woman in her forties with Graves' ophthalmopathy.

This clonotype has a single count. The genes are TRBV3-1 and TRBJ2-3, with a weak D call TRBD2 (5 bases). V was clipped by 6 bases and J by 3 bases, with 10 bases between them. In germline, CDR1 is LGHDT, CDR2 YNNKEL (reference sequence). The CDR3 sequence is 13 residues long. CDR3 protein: CASSSGITDTQYF. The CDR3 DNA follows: TGTGCCAGCAGTTCCGGGATTACAGATACGCAGTATTTT.

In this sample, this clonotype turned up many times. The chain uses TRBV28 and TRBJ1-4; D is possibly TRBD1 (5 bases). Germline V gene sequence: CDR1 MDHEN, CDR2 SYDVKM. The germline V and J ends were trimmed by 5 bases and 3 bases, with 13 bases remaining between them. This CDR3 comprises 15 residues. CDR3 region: CASSPHRGANEKLFF. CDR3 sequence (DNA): TGTGCCAGCAGTCCCCACCGAGGGGCTAATGAAAAACTGTTTTTT.

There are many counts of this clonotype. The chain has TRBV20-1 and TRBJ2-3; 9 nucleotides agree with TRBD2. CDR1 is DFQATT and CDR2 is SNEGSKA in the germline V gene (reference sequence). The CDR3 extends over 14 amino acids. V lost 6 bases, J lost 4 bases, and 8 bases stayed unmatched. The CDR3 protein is CSAFLAGVPDTQYF. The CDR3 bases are TGCAGTGCCTTTTTAGCGGGAGTCCCAGATACGCAGTATTTT.

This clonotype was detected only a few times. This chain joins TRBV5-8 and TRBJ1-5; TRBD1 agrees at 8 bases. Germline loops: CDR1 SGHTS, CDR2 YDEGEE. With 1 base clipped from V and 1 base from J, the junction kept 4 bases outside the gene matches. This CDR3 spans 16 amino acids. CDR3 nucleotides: TGTGCCAGCAGCTTGCCCGGACAGGGCAGCAATCAGCCCCAGCATTTT. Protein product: CASSLPGQGSNQPQHF.

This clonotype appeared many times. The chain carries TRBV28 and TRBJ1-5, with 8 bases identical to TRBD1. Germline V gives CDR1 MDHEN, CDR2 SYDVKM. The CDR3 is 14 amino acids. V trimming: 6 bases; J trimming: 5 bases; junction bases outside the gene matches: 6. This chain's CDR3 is CASRDGQGDQPQHF. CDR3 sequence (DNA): TGTGCCAGCAGGGACGGACAGGGAGATCAGCCCCAGCATTTT.

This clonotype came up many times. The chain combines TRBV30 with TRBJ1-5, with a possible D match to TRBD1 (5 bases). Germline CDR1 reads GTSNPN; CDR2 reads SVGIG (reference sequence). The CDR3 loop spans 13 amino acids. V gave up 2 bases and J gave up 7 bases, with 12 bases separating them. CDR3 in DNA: TGTGCCTGGAGTTCGGCCGGGGACCAGCCCCAGCATTTT. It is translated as CAWSSAGDQPQHF.

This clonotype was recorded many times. CDR3 loop: CASSLNLNYGYTF. Here the CDR3 DNA reads TGTGCCAGCAGTTTAAACCTTAACTATGGCTACACCTTC. The V and J genes are TRBV27 and TRBJ1-2; D ambiguous. This CDR3 has 13 amino acids. Germline V gene sequence: CDR1 MNHEY, CDR2 SMNVEV (reference sequence). The ends were cut back, 2 bases at V and 1 base at J, with 5 bases in the middle.

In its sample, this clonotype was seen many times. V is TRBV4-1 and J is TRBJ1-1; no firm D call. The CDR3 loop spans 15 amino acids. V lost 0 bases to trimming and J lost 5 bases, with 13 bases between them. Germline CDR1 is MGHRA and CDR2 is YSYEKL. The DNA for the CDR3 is TGCGCCAGCAGCCAAGATTCGACCCCGTGGACTGAAGCTTTCTTT. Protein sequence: CASSQDSTPWTEAFF.

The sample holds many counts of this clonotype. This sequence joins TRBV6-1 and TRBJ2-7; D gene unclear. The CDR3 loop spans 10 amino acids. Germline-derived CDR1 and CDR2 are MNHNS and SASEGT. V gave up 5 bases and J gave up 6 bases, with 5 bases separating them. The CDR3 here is CASSRFEQYF. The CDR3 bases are TGTGCCAGCAGTAGGTTCGAGCAGTACTTC.

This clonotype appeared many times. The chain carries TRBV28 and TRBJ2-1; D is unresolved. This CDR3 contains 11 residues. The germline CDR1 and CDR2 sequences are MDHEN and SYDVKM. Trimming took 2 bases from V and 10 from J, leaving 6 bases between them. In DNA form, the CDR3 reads TGTGCCAGCAGTTTAAACTGGGAGCAGTTCTTC. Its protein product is CASSLNWEQFF.

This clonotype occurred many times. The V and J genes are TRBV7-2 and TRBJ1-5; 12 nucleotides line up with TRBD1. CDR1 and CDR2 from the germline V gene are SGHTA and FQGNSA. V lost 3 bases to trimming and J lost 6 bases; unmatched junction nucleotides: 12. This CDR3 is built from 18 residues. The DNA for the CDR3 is TGTGCCAGCAGCTTGTGGGACTCCGGGACAGGGGGCTCTCAGCCCCAGCATTTT. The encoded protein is CASSLWDSGTGGSQPQHF. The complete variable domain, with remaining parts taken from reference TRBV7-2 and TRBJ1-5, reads GAGVSQSPSNKVTEKGKDVELRCDPISGHTALYWYRQSLGQGLEFLIYFQGNSAPDKSGLPSDRFSAERTGGSVSTLTIQRTQQEDSAVYLCASSLWDSGTGGSQPQHFGDGTRLSIL.

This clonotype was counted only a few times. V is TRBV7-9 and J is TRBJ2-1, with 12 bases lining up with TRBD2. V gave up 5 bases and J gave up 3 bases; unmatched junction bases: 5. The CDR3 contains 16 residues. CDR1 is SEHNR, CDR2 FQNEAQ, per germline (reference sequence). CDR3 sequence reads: CASSPRTSGDYNEQFF. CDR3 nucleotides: TGTGCCAGCAGCCCCCGGACTAGCGGGGACTACAATGAGCAGTTCTTC.

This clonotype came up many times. CDR3 sequence: CASSPYGTAAYEQYF. Written as DNA, the CDR3 is TGTGCCAGCAGCCCCTACGGGACCGCAGCCTACGAGCAGTACTTC. The rearrangement uses TRBV7-2 and TRBJ2-7, with D tentatively TRBD1 or TRBD2 (5 bases each). The V end was cut by 5 bases, the J end by 2 bases, with 16 bases between. The CDR3 is made up of 15 amino acids. Germline lookup yields CDR1 SGHTA and CDR2 FQGNSA. Supplemented by reference TRBV7-2 and TRBJ2-7, the full variable domain reads GAGVSQSPSNKVTEKGKDVELRCDPISGHTALYWYRQSLGQGLEFLIYFQGNSAPDKSGLPSDRFSAERTGGSVSTLTIQRTQQEDSAVYLCASSPYGTAAYEQYFGPGTRLTVT.

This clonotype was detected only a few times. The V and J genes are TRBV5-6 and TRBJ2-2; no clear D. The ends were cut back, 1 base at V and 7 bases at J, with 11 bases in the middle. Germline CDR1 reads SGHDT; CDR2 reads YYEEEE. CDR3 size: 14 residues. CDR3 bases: TGTGCCAGCAGCTTGTCTATGATTATCGGGGAGCTGTTTTTT. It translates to CASSLSMIIGELFF.

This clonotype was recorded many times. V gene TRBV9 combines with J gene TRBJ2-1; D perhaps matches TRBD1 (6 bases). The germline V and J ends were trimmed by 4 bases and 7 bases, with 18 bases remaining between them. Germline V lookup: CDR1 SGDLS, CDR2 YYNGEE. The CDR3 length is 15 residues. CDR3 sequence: CASSPTGFLINEQFF. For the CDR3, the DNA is TGTGCCAGCAGCCCCACAGGGTTCCTCATTAATGAGCAGTTCTTC.

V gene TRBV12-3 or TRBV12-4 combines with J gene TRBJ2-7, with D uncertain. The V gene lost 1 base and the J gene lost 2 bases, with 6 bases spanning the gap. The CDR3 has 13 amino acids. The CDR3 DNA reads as TGTGCCAGCAGTTTAGTCTTCCCCTACGAGCAGTACTTC. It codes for CASSLVFPYEQYF.

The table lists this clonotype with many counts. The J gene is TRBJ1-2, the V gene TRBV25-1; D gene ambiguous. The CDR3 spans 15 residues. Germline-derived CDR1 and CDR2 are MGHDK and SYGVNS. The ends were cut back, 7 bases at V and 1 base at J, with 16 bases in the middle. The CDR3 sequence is CASTPGLGFNYGYTF. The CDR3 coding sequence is TGTGCCAGCACCCCCGGCCTCGGGTTTAACTATGGCTACACCTTC.

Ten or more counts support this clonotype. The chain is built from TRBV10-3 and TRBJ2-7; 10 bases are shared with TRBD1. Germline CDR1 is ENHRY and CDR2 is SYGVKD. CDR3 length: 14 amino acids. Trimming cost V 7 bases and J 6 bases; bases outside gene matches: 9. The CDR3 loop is CAINHGTGAGEQYF. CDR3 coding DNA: TGTGCCATCAACCACGGGACAGGGGCTGGCGAGCAGTACTTC.

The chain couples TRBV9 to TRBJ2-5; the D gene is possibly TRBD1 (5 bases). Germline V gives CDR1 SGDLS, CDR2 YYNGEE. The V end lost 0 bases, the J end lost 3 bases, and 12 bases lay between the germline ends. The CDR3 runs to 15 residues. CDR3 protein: CASSVGAGLKETQYF. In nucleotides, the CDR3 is TGTGCCAGCAGCGTAGGAGCAGGGCTCAAAGAGACCCAGTACTTC.

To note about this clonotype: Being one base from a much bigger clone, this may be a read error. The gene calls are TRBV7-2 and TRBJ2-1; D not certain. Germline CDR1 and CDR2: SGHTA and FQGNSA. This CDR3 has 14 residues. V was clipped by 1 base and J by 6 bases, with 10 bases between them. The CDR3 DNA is TGTGCCAGCAGCTTAGGAGTGGCTCCCAATGAGCAGTTCTTC. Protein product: CASSLGVAPNEQFF.

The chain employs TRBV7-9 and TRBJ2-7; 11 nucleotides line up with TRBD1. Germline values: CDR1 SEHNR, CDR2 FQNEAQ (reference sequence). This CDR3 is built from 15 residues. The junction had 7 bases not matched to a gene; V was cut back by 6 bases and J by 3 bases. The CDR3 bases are TGTGCCAGCAGTCGATACGGGACAGGGGGCTACGAGCAGTACTTC. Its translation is CASSRYGTGGYEQYF.

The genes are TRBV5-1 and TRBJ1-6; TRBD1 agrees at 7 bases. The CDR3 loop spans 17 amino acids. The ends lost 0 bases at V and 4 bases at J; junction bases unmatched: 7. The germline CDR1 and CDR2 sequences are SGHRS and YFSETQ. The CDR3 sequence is CASSLVGAGGYNSPLHF. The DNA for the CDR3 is TGCGCCAGCAGCTTGGTCGGGGCAGGGGGTTATAATTCACCCCTCCACTTT.

The CDR3 sequence is CASSRLAGGLVGETQYF. The CDR3 region has the DNA TGTGCCAGCAGCCGACTAGCGGGGGGGCTTGTGGGAGAGACCCAGTACTTC. The genes are TRBV4-2 and TRBJ2-5; 14 bases line up with TRBD2. J was trimmed by 4 bases and V by 4 bases; bases with no gene match: 8. Germline V gene lookup returns CDR1 LGHNA and CDR2 YNFKEQ. This CDR3 comprises 17 residues.

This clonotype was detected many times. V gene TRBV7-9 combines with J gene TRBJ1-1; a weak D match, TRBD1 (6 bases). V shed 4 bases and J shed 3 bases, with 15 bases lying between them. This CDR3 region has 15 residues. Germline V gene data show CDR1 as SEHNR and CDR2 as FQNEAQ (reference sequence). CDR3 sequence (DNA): TGTGCCAGCAGCTCTGACGGGGGGGGCTACACTGAAGCTTTCTTT. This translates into CASSSDGGGYTEAFF.

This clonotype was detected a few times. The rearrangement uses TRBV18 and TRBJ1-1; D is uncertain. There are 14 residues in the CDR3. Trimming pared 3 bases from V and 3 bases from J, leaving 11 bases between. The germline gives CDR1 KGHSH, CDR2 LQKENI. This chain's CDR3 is CASSPGRSYTEAFF. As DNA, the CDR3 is TGTGCCAGCTCACCTGGCAGGAGTTACACTGAAGCTTTCTTT.